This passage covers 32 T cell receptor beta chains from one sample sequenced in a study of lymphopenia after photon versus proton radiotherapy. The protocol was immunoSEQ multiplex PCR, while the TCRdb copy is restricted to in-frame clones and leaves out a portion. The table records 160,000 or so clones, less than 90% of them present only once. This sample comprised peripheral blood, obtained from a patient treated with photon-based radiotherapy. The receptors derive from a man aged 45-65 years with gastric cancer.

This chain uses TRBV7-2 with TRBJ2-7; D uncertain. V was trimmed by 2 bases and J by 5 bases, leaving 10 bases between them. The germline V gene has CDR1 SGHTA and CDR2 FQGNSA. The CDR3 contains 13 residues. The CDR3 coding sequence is TGTGCCAGCAGCTTAACCAGAAGTAACGAGCAGTACTTC. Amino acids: CASSLTRSNEQYF.

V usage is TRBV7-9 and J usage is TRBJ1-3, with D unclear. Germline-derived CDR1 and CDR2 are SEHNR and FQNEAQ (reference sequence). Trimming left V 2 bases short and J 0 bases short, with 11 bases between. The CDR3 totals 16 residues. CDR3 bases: TGTGCCAGCAGCTTATCCCGGGAGGCCTCTGGAAACACCATATATTTT. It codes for CASSLSREASGNTIYF. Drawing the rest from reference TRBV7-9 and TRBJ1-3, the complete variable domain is DTGVSQNPRHKITKRGQNVTFRCDPISEHNRLYWYRQTLGQGPEFLTYFQNEAQLEKSRLLSDRFSAERPKGSFSTLEIQRTEQGDSAMYLCASSLSREASGNTIYFGEGSWLTVV.

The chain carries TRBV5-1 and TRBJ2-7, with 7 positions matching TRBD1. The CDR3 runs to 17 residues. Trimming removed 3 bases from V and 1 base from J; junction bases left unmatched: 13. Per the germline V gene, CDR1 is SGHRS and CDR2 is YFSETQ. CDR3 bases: TGCGCCAGCAGCTCCATCGGGACAGTCTACCTATCCTACGAGCAGTACTTC. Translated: CASSSIGTVYLSYEQYF.

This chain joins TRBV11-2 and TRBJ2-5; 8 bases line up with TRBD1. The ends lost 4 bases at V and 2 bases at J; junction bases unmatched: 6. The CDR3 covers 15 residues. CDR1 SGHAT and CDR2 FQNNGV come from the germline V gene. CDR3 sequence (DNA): TGTGCCAGCAGCTGGACAGGGAGAGGGCAAGAGACCCAGTACTTC. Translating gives CASSWTGRGQETQYF.

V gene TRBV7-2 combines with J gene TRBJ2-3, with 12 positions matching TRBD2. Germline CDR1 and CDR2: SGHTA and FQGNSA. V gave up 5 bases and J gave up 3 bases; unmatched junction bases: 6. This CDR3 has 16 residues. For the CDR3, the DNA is TGTGCCAGCAGCACTACTAGCGGGAGGTATACAGATACGCAGTATTTT. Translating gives CASSTTSGRYTDTQYF.

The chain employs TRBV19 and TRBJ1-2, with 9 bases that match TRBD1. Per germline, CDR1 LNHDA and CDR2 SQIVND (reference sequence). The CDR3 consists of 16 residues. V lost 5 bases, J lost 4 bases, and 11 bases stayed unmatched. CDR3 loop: CASSSGVTGGRYGYTF. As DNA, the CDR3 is TGTGCCAGTAGTTCCGGGGTCACAGGGGGCCGCTATGGCTACACCTTC.

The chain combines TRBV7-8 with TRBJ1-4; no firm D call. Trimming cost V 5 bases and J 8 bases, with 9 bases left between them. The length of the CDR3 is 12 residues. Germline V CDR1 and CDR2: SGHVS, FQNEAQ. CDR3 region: CASSLFREKLFF. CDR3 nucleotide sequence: TGTGCCAGCAGCCTATTCAGGGAAAAACTGTTTTTT.

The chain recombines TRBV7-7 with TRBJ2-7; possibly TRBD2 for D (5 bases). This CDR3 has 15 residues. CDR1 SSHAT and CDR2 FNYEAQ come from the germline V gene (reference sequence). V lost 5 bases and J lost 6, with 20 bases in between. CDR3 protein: CASSPNIRTLTEQYF. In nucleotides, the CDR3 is TGTGCCAGCAGCCCGAACATTAGGACTTTGACCGAGCAGTACTTC.

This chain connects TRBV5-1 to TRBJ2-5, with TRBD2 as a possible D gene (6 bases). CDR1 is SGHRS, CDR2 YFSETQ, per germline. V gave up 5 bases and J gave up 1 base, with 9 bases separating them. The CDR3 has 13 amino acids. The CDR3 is CASSGGIQETQYF. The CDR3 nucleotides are TGCGCCAGCAGTGGCGGGATCCAAGAGACCCAGTACTTC. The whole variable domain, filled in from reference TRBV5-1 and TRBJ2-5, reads KAGVTQTPRYLIKTRGQQVTLSCSPISGHRSVSWYQQTPGQGLQFLFEYFSETQRNKGNFPGRFSGRQFSNSRSEMNVSTLELGDSALYLCASSGGIQETQYFGPGTRLLVL.

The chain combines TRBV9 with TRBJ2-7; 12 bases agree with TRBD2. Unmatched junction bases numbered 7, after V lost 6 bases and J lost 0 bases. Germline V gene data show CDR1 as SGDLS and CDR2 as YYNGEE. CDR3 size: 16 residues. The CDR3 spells CASNPGLAGNSYEQYF. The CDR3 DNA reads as TGTGCCAGCAACCCTGGACTAGCGGGAAACTCCTACGAGCAGTACTTC.

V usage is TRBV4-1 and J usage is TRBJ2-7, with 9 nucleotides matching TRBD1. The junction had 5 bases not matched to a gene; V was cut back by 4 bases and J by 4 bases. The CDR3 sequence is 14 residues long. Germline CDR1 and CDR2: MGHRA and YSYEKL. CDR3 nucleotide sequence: TGCGCCAGCAGCCCGGACGACAGGGGGTACGAGCAGTACTTC. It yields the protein CASSPDDRGYEQYF.

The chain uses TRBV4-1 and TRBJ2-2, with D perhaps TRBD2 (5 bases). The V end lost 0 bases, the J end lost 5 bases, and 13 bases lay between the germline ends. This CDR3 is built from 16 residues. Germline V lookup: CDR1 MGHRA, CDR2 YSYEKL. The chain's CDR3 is CASSQDRISVTGELFF. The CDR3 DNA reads TGCGCCAGCAGCCAAGACAGGATTAGCGTGACCGGGGAGCTGTTTTTT.

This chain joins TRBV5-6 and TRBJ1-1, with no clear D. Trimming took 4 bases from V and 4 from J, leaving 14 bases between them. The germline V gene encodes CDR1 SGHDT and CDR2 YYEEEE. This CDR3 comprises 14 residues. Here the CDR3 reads CASSPLGLSTEAFF. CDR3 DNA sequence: TGTGCCAGCAGCCCCCTTGGACTTAGCACTGAAGCTTTCTTT. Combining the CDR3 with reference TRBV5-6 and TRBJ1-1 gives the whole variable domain DAGVTQSPTHLIKTRGQQVTLRCSPKSGHDTVSWYQQALGQGPQFIFQYYEEEERQRGNFPDRFSGHQFPNYSSELNVNALLLGDSALYLCASSPLGLSTEAFFGQGTRLTVV.

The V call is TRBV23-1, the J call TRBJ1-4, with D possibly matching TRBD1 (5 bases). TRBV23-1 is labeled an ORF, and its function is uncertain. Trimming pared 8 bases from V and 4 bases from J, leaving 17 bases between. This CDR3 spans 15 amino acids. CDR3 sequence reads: CASPRGGLINEKLFF. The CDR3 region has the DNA TGCGCCAGCCCTAGGGGAGGACTCATTAATGAAAAACTGTTTTTT.

The CDR3 loop reads CASSLGAQETQYF. The DNA for the CDR3 is TGTGCCAGCTCGCTGGGGGCCCAAGAGACCCAGTACTTC. V and J are TRBV18 and TRBJ2-5; weak D call: TRBD1 (6 bases). The CDR3 has 13 amino acids. The V gene's germline CDR1 is KGHSH and CDR2 LQKENI. V was clipped by 6 bases and J by 1 base, with 9 bases between them. Together with reference TRBV18 and TRBJ2-5, the CDR3 gives the full variable domain: NAGVMQNPRHLVRRRGQEARLRCSPMKGHSHVYWYRQLPEEGLKFMVYLQKENIIDESGMPKERFSAEFPKEGPSILRIQQVVRGDSAAYFCASSLGAQETQYFGPGTRLLVL.

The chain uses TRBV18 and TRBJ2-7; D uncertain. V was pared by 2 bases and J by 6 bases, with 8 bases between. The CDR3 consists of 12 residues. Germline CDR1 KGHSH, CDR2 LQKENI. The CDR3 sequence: CASSPNSPEQYF. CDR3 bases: TGTGCCAGCTCACCAAATTCCCCCGAGCAGTACTTC.

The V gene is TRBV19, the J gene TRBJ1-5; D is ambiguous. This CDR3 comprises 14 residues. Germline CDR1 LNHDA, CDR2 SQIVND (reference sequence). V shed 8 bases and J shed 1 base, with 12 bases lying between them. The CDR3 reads CASRLGVSNQPQHF. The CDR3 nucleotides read TGTGCCAGTCGACTCGGAGTGAGCAATCAGCCCCAGCATTTT. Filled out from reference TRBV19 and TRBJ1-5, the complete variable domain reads DGGITQSPKYLFRKEGQNVTLSCEQNLNHDAMYWYRQDPGQGLRLIYYSQIVNDFQKGDIAEGYSVSREKKESFPLTVTSAQKNPTAFYLCASRLGVSNQPQHFGDGTRLSIL.

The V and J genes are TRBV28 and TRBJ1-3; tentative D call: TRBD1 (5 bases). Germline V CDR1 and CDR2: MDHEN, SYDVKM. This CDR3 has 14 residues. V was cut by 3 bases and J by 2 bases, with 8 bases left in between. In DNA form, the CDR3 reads TGTGCCAGCAGTTTGGGGGGGGCTGGAAACACCATATATTTT. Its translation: CASSLGGAGNTIYF.

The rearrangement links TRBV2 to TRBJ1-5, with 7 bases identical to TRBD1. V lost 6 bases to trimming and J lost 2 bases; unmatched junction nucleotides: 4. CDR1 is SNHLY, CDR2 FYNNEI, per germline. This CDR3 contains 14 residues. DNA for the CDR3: TGTGCCAGCAGACAAGACAGGGGCAATCAGCCCCAGCATTTT. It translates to CASRQDRGNQPQHF.

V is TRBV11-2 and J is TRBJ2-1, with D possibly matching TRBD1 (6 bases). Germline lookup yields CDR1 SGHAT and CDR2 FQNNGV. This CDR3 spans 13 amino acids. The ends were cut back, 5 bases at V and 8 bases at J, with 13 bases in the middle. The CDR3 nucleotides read TGTGCCAGCAGCGGACAACAGGGTCATGAGCAGTTCTTC. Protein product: CASSGQQGHEQFF. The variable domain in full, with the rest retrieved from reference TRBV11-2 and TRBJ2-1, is EAGVAQSPRYKIIEKRQSVAFWCNPISGHATLYWYQQILGQGPKLLIQFQNNGVVDDSQLPKDRFSAERLKGVDSTLKIQPAKLEDSAVYLCASSGQQGHEQFFGPGTRLTVL.

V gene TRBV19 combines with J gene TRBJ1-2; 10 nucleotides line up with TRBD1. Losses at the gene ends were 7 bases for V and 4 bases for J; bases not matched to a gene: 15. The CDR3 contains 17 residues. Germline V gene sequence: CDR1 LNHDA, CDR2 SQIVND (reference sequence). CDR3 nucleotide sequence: TGTGCCAGTACGCCGACCTGGGAGGGACAGGGGTCCTATGGCTACACCTTC. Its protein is CASTPTWEGQGSYGYTF.

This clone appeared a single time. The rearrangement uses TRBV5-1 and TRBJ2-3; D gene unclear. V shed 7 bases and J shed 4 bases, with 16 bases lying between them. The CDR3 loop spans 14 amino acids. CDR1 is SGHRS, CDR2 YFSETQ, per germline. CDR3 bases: TGCGCCAGCCAAAAGAGTAGTGGGCCAGATACGCAGTATTTT. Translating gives CASQKSSGPDTQYF.

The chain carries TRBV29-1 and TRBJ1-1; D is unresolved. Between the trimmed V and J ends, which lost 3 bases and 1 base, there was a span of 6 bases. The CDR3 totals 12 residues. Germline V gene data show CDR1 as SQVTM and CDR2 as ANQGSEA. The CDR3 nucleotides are TGCAGCGTTGAGAAGGGGAACACTGAAGCTTTCTTT. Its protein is CSVEKGNTEAFF.

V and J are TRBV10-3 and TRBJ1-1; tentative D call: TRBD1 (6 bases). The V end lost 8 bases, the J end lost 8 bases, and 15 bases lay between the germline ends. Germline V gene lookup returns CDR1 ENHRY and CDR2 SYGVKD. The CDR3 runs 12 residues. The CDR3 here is CAIGGFVGEAFF. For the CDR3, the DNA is TGTGCCATCGGGGGCTTTGTCGGGGAAGCTTTCTTT.

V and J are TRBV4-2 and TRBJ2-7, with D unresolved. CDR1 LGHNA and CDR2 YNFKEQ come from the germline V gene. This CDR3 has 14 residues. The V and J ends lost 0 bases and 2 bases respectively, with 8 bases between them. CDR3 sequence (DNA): TGTGCCAGCAGCCAAGAGTTGCTAGCCTACGAGCAGTACTTC. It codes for CASSQELLAYEQYF.

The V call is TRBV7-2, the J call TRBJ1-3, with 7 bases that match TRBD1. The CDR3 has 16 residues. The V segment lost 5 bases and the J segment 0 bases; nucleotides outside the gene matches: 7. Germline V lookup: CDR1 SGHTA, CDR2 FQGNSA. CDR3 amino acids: CASSKTGSDSGNTIYF. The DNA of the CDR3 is TGTGCCAGCAGCAAGACAGGGTCCGACTCTGGAAACACCATATATTTT.

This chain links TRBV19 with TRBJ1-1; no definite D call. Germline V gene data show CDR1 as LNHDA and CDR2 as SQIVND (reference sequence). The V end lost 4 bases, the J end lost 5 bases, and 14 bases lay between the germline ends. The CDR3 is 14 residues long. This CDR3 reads CASSTSEGRTEAFF. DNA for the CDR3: TGTGCCAGTAGTACCTCGGAAGGGAGGACTGAAGCTTTCTTT.

DNA of the CDR3: TGTGCCAGCAGCCGACTAGCGGGAGGGGACCAAGAGACCCAGTACTTC. Protein sequence: CASSRLAGGDQETQYF. This chain joins TRBV5-6 and TRBJ2-5; 14 nucleotides align to TRBD2. This CDR3 contains 16 residues. The germline CDR1 and CDR2 sequences are SGHDT and YYEEEE. V shed 4 bases and J 0 bases; nucleotides not matched to a gene: 2.

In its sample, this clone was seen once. The CDR3 DNA is TGTGCCAGCAGCCCCAGGGACCATGAGCAGTTCTTC. Its translation: CASSPRDHEQFF. The chain recombines TRBV9 with TRBJ2-1; D tentatively fits TRBD1 or TRBD2 (5 bases each). The germline CDR1 and CDR2 sequences are SGDLS and YYNGEE. The CDR3 loop spans 12 amino acids. V dropped 4 bases and J dropped 8 bases, with 10 bases sitting between them.

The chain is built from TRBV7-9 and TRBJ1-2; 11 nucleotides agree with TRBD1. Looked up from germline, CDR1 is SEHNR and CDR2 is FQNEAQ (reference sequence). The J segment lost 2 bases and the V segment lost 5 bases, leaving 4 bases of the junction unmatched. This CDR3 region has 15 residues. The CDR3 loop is CASSPGTGGNYGYTF. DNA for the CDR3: TGTGCCAGCAGCCCGGGGACAGGGGGAAACTATGGCTACACCTTC.

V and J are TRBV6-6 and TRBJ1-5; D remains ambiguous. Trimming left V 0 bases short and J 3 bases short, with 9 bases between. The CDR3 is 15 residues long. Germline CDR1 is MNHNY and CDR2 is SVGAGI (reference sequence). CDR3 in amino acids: CASSYSTGVNQPQHF. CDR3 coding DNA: TGTGCCAGCAGTTACTCGACTGGGGTCAATCAGCCCCAGCATTTT.

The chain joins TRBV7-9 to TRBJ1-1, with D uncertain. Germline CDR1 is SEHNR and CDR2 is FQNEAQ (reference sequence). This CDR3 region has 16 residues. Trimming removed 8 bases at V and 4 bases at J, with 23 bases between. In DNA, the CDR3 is TGTGCCAGCGTAGTAGGGTTTGGATCTGGGAGCACTGAAGCTTTCTTT. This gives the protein CASVVGFGSGSTEAFF.